Listed below are T cell receptor beta chains from one sample, sequenced in a study of T cell responses to AZD1222 COVID-19 vaccine. Generated by immunoSEQ multiplex PCR, the TCRdb table keeps only in-frame clones and is missing some. Altogether roughly 120,000 clones are present, 88% being singletons, with the ten largest covering over 15%. The specimen comprised peripheral blood, sampled on day 0 of MenACWY control vaccination. All receptors come from an adult in good health. Each CDR3 is given without its conserved first and last residue. Size is stated for part of the rows, as once, few or many counts, or as a class when the clone is expanded.

V	size	J	CDR3
TRBV28	-	TRBJ1-5	ASSFRGQGNQPQH
TRBV28	-	TRBJ1-6	ASSWWTDNSPLH
TRBV7-9	-	TRBJ2-1	ASSLESTAQF
TRBV27	once	TRBJ2-7	ASSLRTSGSSGEQY
TRBV7-6	few	TRBJ2-1	ASSSLRGRSYNEQF
TRBV4-1	large	TRBJ1-1	ASSLKRNTEAF
TRBV7-3	-	TRBJ2-3	ASRGTDTQY
TRBV9	once	TRBJ2-2	ASSVGWREGLGELF
TRBV7-2	-	TRBJ1-1	ASSLRGATEAF
TRBV5-1	-	TRBJ2-5	ASSFGEPRETQY
TRBV19	-	TRBJ2-5	ASSRGTGGVQY
TRBV11-2	-	TRBJ1-1	ASSFGQGRRHTEAF
TRBV5-1	-	TRBJ2-7	ASSPTASSYEQY
TRBV23-1	-	TRBJ1-2	ASSPLSLYGYT
TRBV24-1	-	TRBJ2-3	ATSDSRLAPTDTQY
TRBV11-2	-	TRBJ1-6	ASSYLPTGSGHNSPLH
TRBV27	-	TRBJ2-1	ASSFQAGAYNEQF
TRBV9	-	TRBJ2-1	ASSVEASSSNKQF
TRBV2	-	TRBJ2-4	ASRRLAVAKNIQY
TRBV7-3	-	TRBJ1-2	ASSAGGNYGYT
TRBV18	-	TRBJ2-7	ASSPHPGSGNEQY
TRBV30	-	TRBJ1-4	AWNDGWGSNEKLF
TRBV18	-	TRBJ2-2	ASSLGLAKTGELF
TRBV6-5	few	TRBJ2-1	ASRLAGDNEQF
TRBV5-1	many	TRBJ2-7	ASSLIRVGRERITYEQY
TRBV5-4	-	TRBJ1-1	ASSLAQPNTEAF
TRBV7-9	-	TRBJ1-4	ASRQQGVNEKLF
TRBV6-5	-	TRBJ2-5	ASSYSAGDGETQY
TRBV2	-	TRBJ2-2	ASSDAETGGTGELF
TRBV5-1	-	TRBJ2-2	ASSRTTGFSTGELF
TRBV6-5	-	TRBJ2-5	ASSYSNLARETQY
TRBV11-3	-	TRBJ1-6	ASRWQGNSPLH
TRBV4-1	-	TRBJ1-2	ASSQDSRAYYGYT
TRBV30	-	TRBJ2-2	AWNPGAGELF
TRBV28	once	TRBJ1-5	ASSFDIAVQGSNQPQH
TRBV21-1	-	TRBJ1-5	ASNGQPQH
TRBV7-9	-	TRBJ2-7	ASSLGQGTYEQY
TRBV2	-	TRBJ2-1	ASSPDRRINNEQF
TRBV5-1	-	TRBJ2-7	ASSPRTSGPYEQY
TRBV24-1	-	TRBJ1-2	ATSDPDNLNYGYT
TRBV19	-	TRBJ1-1	ASSRGVQGWNTEAF